This paragraph reports one T cell receptor beta chain. The CDR3 is 15 residues long. Germline lookup yields CDR1 MNHEY and CDR2 SVGEGT. V was clipped by 6 bases and J by 7 bases; unmatched bases: 10. This entry is derived from a study of T cells in Graves' hyperthyroidism and ophthalmopathy. The study left out patients who had uncontrolled infection, other autoimmune disease, pregnancy or lactation. Thyroid ultrasound, orbital computed tomography, clinical symptoms, and serum thyroxine and TRAb underpinned diagnoses. Around 9.8 ml fresh peripheral blood yielded the PBMCs. RNA transcripts gave rise to amplified TCR beta CDR3 regions. First-round RT-PCR targeting the TCR CDR3 was performed with the HTBI primer set. TCRdb re-called the multiplex PCR reads through MiXCR, storing one row per CDR3 protein. The sample lists 640,000 or so distinct CDR3 sequences, more than 13% seen once, with 6.5% to 9% in the top ten.

The V gene is TRBV6-2 or TRBV6-3, the J gene TRBJ1-4; 8 positions match TRBD1. The sample taken for sequencing was blood. The clonotype comes from a woman under 30 with Graves' ophthalmopathy. Here the CDR3 DNA reads TGTGCCAGCAGCGCCCCCGAGACAGGGGTTGAAAAACTGTTTTTT. This sequence encodes CASSAPETGVEKLFF.